This entry is about one TCR beta chain. This specimen belongs to a study of blood T cell repertoires in COVID-19. At the level of the study: T cells, B-cell-depleted T cells, or PBMCs provided the cDNA or gDNA that served as material.

Assay used: immunoSEQ multiplex PCR; TCRdb lists only in-frame clones, some missing. Found here are roughly 280,000 clones, around 85% of them singletons; the top ten hold about 11%. V dropped 0 bases and J dropped 14 bases, with 15 bases sitting between them. Germline lookup yields CDR1 SGHNT and CDR2 YENEEA. The CDR3 has 13 residues. The origin of this receptor is a woman in her seventies with acute or convalescent COVID-19. The chain has TRBV11-3 and TRBJ2-3, with D perhaps TRBD1 (7 bases). The material sequenced was peripheral blood. CDR3 in amino acids: CASSLDGRGAMYF. DNA of the CDR3: TGTGCCAGCAGCTTAGATGGCAGGGGGGCCATGTATTTT.